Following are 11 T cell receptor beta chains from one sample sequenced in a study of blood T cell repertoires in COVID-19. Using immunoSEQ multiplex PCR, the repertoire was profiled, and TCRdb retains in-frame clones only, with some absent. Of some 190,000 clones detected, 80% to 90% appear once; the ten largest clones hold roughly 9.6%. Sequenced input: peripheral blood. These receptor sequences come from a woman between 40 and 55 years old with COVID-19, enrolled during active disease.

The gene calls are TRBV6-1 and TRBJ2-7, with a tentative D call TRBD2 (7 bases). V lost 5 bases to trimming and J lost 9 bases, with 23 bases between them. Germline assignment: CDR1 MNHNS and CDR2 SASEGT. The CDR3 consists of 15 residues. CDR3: CASSRSGDGVQGQYV. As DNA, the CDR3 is TGTGCCAGCAGTAGAAGCGGGGACGGCGTACAGGGGCAGTACGTC.

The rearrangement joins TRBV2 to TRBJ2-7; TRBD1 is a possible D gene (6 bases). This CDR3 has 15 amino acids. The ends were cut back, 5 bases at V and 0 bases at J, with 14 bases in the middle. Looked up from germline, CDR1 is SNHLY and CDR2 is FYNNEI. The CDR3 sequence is CASSLEGTSSYEQYF. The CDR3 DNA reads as TGTGCCAGCAGTCTTGAGGGGACAAGCTCCTACGAGCAGTACTTC. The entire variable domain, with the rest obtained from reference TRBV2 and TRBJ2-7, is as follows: EPEVTQTPSHQVTQMGQEVILRCVPISNHLYFYWYRQILGQKVEFLVSFYNNEISEKSEIFDDQFSVERPDGSNFTLKIRSTKLEDSAMYFCASSLEGTSSYEQYFGPGTRLTVT.

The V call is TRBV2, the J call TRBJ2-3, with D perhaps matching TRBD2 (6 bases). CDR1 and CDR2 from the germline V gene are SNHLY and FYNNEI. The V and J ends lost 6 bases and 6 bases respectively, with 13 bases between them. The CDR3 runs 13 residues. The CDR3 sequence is CASRRDRLDTQYF. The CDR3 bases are TGTGCCAGCAGGCGGGACCGTCTGGATACGCAGTATTTT.

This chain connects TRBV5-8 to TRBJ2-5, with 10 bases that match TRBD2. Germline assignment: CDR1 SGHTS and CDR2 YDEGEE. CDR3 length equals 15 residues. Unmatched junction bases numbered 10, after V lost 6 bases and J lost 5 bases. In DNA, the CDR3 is TGTGCCAGCAACCAAGCGGGAGGGGGCTGGGAGACCCAGTACTTC. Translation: CASNQAGGGWETQYF.

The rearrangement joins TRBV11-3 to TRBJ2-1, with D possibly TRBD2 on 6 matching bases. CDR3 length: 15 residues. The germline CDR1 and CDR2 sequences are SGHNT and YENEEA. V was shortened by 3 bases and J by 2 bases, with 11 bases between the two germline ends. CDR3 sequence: CASSFGGEPYNEQFF. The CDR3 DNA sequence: TGTGCCAGCAGCTTCGGCGGGGAACCCTACAATGAGCAGTTCTTC.

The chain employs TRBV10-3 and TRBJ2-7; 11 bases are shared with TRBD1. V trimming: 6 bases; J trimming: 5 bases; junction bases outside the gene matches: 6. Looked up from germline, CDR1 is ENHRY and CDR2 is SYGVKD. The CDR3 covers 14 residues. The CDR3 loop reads CAIRGTGGPNEQYF. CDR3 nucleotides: TGTGCCATCAGGGGGACAGGGGGGCCCAACGAGCAGTACTTC.

The CDR3 loop is CASSVGQGASQPQHF. CDR3 nucleotides: TGTGCCAGCAGCGTAGGGCAGGGGGCTAGTCAGCCCCAGCATTTT. This chain joins TRBV9 and TRBJ1-5, with 8 bases that match TRBD1. CDR3 size: 15 residues. In germline, CDR1 is SGDLS, CDR2 YYNGEE. V gave up 0 bases and J gave up 6 bases; unmatched junction bases: 5.

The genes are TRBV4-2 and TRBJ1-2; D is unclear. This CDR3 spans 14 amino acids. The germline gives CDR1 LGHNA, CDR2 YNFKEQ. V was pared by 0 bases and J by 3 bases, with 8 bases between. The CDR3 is CASSQDARDYGYTF. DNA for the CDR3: TGTGCCAGCAGCCAAGATGCCCGAGACTATGGCTACACCTTC.

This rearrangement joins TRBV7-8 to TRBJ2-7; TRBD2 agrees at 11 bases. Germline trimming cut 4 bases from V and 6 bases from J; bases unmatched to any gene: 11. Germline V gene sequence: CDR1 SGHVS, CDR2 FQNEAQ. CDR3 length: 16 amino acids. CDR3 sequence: CASSSGTSGLPGEQYF. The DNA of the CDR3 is TGTGCCAGCAGCTCCGGGACTAGCGGACTCCCTGGCGAGCAGTACTTC.

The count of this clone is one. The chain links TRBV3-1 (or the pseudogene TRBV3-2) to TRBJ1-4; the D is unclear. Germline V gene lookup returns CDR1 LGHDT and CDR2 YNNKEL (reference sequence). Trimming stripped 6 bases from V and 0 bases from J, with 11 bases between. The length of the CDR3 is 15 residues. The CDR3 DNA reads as TGTGCCAGCAGTTCAGGATTAACAACTAATGAAAAACTGTTTTTT. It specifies CASSSGLTTNEKLFF.

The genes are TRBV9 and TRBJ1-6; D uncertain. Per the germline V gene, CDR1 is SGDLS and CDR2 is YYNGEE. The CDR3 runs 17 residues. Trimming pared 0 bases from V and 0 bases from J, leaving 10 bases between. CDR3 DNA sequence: TGTGCCAGCAGCGTAGAATCAGGCAGCTCCTATAATTCACCCCTCCACTTT. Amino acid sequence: CASSVESGSSYNSPLHF.